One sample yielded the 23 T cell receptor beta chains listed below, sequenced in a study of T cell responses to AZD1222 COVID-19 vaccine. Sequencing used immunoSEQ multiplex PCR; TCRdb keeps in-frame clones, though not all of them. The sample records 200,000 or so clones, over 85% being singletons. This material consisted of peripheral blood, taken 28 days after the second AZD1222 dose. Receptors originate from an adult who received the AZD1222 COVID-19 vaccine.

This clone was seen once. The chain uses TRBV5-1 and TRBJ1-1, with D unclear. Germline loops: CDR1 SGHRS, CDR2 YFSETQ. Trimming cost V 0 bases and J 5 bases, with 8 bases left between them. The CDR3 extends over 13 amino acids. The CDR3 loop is CASSLEPRTEAFF. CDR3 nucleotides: TGCGCCAGCAGCTTGGAGCCTCGGACTGAAGCTTTCTTT.

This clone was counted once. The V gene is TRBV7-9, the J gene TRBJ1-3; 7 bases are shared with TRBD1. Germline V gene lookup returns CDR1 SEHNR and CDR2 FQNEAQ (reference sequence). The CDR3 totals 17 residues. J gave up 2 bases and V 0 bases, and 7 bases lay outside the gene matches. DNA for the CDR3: TGTGCCAGCAGCTTAGCACCAACGGGACAGCCTGGAAACACCATATATTTT. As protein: CASSLAPTGQPGNTIYF.

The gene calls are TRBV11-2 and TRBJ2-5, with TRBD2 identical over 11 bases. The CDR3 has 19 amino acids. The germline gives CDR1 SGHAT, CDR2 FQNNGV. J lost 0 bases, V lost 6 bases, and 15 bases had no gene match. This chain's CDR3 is CASSRHIAGGRRDQETQYF. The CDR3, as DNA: TGTGCCAGCAGTCGCCATATAGCGGGGGGGCGAAGGGACCAAGAGACCCAGTACTTC.

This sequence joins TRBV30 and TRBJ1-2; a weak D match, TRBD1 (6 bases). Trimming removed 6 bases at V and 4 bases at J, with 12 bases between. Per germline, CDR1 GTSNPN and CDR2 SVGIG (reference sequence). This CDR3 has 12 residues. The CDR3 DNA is TGTGCCTGCCGGGGGGGGCCCTATGGCTACACCTTC. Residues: CACRGGPYGYTF.

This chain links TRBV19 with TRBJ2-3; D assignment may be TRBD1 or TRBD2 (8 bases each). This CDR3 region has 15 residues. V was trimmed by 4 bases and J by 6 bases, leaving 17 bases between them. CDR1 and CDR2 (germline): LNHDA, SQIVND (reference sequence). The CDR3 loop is CASSTGTGGGDTQYF. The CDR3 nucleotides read TGTGCCAGTAGTACTGGGACAGGCGGGGGGGATACGCAGTATTTT.

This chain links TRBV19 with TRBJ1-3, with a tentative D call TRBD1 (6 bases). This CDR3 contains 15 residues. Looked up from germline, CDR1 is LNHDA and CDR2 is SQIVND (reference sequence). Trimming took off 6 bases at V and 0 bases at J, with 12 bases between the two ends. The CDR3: CASSQGQNSGNTIYF. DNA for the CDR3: TGTGCCAGTAGCCAAGGACAGAACTCTGGAAACACCATATATTTT.

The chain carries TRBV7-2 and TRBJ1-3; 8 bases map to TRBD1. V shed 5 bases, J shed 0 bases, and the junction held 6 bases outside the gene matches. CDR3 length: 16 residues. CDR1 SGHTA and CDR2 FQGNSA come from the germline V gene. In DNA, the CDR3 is TGTGCCAGCAGCCCCACGGACAGGGCCTCTGGAAACACCATATATTTT. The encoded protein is CASSPTDRASGNTIYF.

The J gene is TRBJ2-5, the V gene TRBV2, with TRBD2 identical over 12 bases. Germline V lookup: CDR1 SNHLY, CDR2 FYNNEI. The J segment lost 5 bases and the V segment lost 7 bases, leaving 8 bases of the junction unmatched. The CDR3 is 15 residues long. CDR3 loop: CASTPGLAGRETQYF. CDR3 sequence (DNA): TGTGCCAGCACTCCTGGACTAGCGGGGCGTGAGACCCAGTACTTC.

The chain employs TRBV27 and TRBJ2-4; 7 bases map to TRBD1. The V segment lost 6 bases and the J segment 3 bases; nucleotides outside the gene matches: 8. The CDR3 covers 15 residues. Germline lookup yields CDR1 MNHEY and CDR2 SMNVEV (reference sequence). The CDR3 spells CASRAPTGSKNIQYF. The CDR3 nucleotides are TGTGCCAGCAGGGCCCCGACAGGGAGCAAAAACATTCAGTACTTC.

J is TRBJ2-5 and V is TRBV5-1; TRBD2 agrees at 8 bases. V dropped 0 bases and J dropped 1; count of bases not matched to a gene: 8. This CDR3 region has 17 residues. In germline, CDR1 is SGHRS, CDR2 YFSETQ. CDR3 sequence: CASSLAVGGGPQETQYF. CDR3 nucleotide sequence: TGCGCCAGCAGCTTGGCGGTCGGCGGGGGGCCCCAAGAGACCCAGTACTTC.

The CDR3 spells CASSPVTGYTEAFF. The CDR3, as DNA: TGTGCCAGCAGCCCTGTGACAGGGTACACTGAAGCTTTCTTT. The gene calls are TRBV7-2 and TRBJ1-1; TRBD1 agrees at 7 bases. The V gene end was trimmed by 5 bases and the J gene end by 3 bases; junction bases not matched to a gene: 6. CDR3 size: 14 residues. The germline gives CDR1 SGHTA, CDR2 FQGNSA.

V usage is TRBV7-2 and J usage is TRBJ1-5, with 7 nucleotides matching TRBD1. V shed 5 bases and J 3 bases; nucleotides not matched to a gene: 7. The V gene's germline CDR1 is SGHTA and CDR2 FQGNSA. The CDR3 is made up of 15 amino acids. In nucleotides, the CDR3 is TGTGCCAGCAGCCCGAGCGGGACAGTCAATCAGCCCCAGCATTTT. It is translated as CASSPSGTVNQPQHF. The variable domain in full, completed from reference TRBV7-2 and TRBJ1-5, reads GAGVSQSPSNKVTEKGKDVELRCDPISGHTALYWYRQSLGQGLEFLIYFQGNSAPDKSGLPSDRFSAERTGGSVSTLTIQRTQQEDSAVYLCASSPSGTVNQPQHFGDGTRLSIL.

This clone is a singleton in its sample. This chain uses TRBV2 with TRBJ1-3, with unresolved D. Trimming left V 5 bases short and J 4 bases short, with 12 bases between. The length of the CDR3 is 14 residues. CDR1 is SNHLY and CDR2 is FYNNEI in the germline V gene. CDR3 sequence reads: CASSWDTAGNTIYF. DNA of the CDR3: TGTGCCAGCAGTTGGGATACGGCAGGAAACACCATATATTTT.

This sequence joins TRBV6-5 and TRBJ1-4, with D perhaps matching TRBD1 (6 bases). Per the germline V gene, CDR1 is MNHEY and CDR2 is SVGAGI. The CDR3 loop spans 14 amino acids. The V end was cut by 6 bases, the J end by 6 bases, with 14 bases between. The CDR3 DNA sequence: TGTGCCAGCAGGCCACAGGGTAGCGATGAAAAACTGTTTTTT. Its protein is CASRPQGSDEKLFF.

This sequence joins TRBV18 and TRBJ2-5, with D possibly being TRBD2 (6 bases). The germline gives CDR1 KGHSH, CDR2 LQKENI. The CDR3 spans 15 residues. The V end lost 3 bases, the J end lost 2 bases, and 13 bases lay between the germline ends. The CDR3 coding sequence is TGTGCCAGCTCACCCCGCGATGGGGGGCAAGAGACCCAGTACTTC. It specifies CASSPRDGGQETQYF.

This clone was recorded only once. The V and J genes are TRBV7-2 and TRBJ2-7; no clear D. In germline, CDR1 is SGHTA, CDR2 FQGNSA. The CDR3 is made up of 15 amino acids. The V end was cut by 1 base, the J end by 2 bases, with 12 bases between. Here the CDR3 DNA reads TGTGCCAGCAGCTTAGGTACAGTTCTAACCTACGAGCAGTACTTC. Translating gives CASSLGTVLTYEQYF.

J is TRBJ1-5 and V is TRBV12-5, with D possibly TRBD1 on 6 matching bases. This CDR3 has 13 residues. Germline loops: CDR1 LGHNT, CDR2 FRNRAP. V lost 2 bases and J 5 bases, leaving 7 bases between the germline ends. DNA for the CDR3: TGTGCTAGTGGTTTGAACAGGGATCAGCCCCAGCATTTT. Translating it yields CASGLNRDQPQHF. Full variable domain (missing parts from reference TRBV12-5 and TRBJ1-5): DARVTQTPRHKVTEMGQEVTMRCQPILGHNTVFWYRQTMMQGLELLAYFRNRAPLDDSGMPKDRFSAEMPDATLATLKIQPSEPRDSAVYFCASGLNRDQPQHFGDGTRLSIL.

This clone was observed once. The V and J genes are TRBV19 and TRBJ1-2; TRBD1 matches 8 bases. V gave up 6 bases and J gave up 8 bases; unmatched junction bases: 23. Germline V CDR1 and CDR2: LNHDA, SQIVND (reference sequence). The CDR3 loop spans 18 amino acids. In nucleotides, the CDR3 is TGTGCCAGTAGAAAGGCCTTCAGAAATCCCGGGACAGGCTGGGGCTACACCTTC. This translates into CASRKAFRNPGTGWGYTF.

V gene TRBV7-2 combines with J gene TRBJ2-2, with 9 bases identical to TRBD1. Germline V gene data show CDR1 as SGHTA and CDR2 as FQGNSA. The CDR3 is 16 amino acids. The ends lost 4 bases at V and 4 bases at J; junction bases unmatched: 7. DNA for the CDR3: TGTGCCAGCAGCTCCCCCGGGACAGGGAGCACCGGGGAGCTGTTTTTT. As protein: CASSSPGTGSTGELFF.

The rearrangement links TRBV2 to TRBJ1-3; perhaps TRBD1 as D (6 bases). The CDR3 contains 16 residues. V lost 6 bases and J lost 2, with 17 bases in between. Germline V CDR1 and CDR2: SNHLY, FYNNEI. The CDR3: CASSALQGGAGNTIYF. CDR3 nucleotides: TGTGCCAGCAGCGCACTACAGGGAGGAGCTGGAAACACCATATATTTT. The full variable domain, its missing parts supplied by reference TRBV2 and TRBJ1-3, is EPEVTQTPSHQVTQMGQEVILRCVPISNHLYFYWYRQILGQKVEFLVSFYNNEISEKSEIFDDQFSVERPDGSNFTLKIRSTKLEDSAMYFCASSALQGGAGNTIYFGEGSWLTVV.

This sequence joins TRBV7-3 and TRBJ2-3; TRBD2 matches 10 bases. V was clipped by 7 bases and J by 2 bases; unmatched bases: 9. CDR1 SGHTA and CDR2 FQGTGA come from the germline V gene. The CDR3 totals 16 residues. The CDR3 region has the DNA TGTGCCAGCAACCATAGCGGGGGGCCCATCACAGATACGCAGTATTTT. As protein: CASNHSGGPITDTQYF.

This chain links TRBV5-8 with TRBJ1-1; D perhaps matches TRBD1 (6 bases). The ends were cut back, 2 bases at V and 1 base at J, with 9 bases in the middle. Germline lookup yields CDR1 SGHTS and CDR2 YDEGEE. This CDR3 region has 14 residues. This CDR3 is CASSFQGRNTEAFF. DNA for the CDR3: TGTGCCAGCAGCTTCCAGGGGAGGAACACTGAAGCTTTCTTT.

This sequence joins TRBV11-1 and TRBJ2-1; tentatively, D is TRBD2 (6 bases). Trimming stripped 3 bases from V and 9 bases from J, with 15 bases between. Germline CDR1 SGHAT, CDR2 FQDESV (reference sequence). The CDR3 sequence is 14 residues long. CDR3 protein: CASSFSEGRSEQFF. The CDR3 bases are TGTGCCAGCAGCTTTTCAGAGGGGAGGAGTGAGCAGTTCTTC.